This T cell receptor beta chain was profiled in a study of shared clonotypes between healthy human individuals. On the study more broadly: Participating donors consisted of a couple of women and a few men aged 18 to 49.

This CDR3 spans 18 amino acids. Germline-derived CDR1 and CDR2 are MDHEN and SYDVKM. Trimming cost V 5 bases and J 3 bases; bases outside gene matches: 15. A single count supports this clone. Its antigen is unknown. Study-level findings and limits: Tissue TCR repertoires likely differ from these blood-only repertoires. Some naive CD4 clonotypes, roughly 4.8%, turned up in common across several donors.

The method was immunoSEQ multiplex PCR; TCRdb's version includes in-frame clones alone and lacks a portion of them. Here the sample spans approximately 2,300,000 clones, roughly 90% being singletons. The authors divided CD4+ cells into CD45RA+ naive and CD45RA-negative memory subsets. The sequenced sample consisted of naive CD4+ T cells from PBMCs. The subset denotes: CD45RA+ positively selected. The V call is TRBV28, the J call TRBJ2-2; 7 positions match TRBD2. The sequence was collected from a man in his late teens or twenties in good health. Some clones in this sample may be carry-over from other donors' samples. Here the CDR3 reads CASSLPPRVREDTGELFF. CDR3 bases: TGTGCCAGCAGTCTCCCACCCAGGGTCCGGGAGGACACCGGGGAGCTGTTTTTT.